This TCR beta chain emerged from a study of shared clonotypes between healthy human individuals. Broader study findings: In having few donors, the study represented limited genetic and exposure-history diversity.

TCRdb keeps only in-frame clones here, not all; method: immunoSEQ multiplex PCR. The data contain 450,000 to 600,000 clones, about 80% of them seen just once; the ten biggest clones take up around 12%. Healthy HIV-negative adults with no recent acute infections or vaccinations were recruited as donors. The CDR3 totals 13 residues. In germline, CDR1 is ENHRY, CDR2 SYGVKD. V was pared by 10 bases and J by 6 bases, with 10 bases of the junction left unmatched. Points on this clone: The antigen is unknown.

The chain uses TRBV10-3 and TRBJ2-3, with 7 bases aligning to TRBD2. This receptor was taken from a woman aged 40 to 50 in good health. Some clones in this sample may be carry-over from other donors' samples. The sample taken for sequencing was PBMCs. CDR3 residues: CATKGRERDTQYF. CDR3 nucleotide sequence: TGTGCCACCAAAGGGCGGGAGCGGGATACGCAGTATTTT.